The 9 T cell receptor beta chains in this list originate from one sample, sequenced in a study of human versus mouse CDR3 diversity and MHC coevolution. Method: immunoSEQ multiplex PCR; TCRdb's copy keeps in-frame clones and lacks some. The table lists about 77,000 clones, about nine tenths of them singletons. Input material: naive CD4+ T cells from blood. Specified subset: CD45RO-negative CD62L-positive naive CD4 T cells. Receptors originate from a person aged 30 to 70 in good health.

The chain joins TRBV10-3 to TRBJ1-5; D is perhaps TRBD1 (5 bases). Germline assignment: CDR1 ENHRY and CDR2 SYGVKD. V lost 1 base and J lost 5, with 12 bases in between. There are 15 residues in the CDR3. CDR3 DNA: TGTGCCATCAGTGAGTGGGCAGGGCGCGATCAGCCCCAGCATTTT. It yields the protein CAISEWAGRDQPQHF.

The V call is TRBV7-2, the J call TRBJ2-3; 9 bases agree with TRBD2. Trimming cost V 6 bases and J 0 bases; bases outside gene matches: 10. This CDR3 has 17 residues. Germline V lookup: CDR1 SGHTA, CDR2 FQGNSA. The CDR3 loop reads CASSRRAAGGSTDTQYF. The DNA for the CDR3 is TGTGCCAGCAGTCGCCGGGCGGCGGGAGGGAGCACAGATACGCAGTATTTT.

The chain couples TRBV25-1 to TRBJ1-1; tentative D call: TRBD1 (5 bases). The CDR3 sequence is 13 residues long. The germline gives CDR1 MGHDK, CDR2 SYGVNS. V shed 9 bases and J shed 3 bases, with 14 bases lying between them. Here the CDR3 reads CASGTGEDTEAFF. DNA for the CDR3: TGTGCCAGTGGGACTGGGGAGGACACTGAAGCTTTCTTT.

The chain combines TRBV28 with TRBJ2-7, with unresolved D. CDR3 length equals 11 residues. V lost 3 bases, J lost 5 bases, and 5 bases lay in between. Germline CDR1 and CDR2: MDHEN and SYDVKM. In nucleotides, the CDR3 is TGTGCCAGCAGTTTCTTCCACGAGCAGTACTTC. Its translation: CASSFFHEQYF.

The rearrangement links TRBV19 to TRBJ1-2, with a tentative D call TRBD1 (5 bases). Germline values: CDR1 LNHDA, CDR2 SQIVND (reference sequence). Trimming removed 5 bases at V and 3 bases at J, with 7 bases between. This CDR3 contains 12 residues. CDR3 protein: CASSGADYGYTF. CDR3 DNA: TGTGCCAGTAGTGGGGCAGACTATGGCTACACCTTC.

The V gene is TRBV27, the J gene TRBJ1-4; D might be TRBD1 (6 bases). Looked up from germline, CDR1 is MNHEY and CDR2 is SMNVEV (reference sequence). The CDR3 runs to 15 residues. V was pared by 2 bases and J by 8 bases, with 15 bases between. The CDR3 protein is CASSLRGGSGEKLFF. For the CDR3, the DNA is TGTGCCAGCAGTTTAAGGGGGGGCTCGGGAGAAAAACTGTTTTTT.

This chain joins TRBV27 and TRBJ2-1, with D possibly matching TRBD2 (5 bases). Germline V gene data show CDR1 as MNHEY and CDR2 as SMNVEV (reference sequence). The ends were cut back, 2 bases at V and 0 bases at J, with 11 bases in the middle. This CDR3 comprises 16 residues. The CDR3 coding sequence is TGTGCCAGCAGTTTAGCGACTGGAGGCTCCTACAATGAGCAGTTCTTC. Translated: CASSLATGGSYNEQFF.

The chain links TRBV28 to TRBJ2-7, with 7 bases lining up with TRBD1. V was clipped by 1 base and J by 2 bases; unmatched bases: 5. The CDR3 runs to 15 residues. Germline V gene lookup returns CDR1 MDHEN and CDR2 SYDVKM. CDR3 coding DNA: TGTGCCAGCAGTTTATCGGCCAGGGGGACCTACGAGCAGTACTTC. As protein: CASSLSARGTYEQYF.

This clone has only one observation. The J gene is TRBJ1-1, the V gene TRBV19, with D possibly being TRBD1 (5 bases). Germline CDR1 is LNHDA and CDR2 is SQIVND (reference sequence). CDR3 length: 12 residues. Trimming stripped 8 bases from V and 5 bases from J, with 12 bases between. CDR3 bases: TGTGCCAGTCGTACAGGTCGGACTGAAGCTTTCTTT. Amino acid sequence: CASRTGRTEAFF.